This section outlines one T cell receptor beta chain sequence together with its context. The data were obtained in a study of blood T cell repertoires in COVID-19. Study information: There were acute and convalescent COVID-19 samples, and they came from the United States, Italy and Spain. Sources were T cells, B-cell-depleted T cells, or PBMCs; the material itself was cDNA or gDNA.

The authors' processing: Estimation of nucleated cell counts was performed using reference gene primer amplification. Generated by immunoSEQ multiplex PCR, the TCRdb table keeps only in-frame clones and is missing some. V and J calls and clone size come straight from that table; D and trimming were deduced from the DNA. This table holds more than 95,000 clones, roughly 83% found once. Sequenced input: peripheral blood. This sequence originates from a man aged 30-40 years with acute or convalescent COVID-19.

As DNA, the CDR3 is TGTGCCAGCACCGCCTTGGGAAGCGGGAGTTCGGGTGAGCAGTTCTTC. Protein product: CASTALGSGSSGEQFF. The chain employs TRBV3-1 (or the pseudogene TRBV3-2) and TRBJ2-1; TRBD2 agrees at 8 bases. This CDR3 region has 16 residues. Germline loops: CDR1 LGHDT, CDR2 YNNKEL (reference sequence). The junction had 17 bases not matched to a gene; V was cut back by 7 bases and J by 9 bases.